The 11 T cell receptor beta chains in this list originate from one sample, sequenced in a study of identical twins. A single record per CDR3 protein comes from TCRdb applying MiXCR to the 5' RACE reads. This sample has 500,000 to 650,000 distinct CDR3 sequences, with more than 20% found just once. This same sample was also taken into another study, of yellow fever vaccine responses in identical twins.

Sequencing input: CD4+ T cells sorted from blood. Receptors were obtained from a woman younger than 35 in good health.

The rearrangement joins TRBV7-3 to TRBJ1-3; D uncertain. V lost 5 bases and J 4 bases, leaving 9 bases between the germline ends. CDR3 length: 13 residues. CDR1 SGHTA and CDR2 FQGTGA come from the germline V gene. CDR3 bases: TGTGCCAGCAGCATAGAGGAGGGAAACACCATATATTTT. Encoded protein: CASSIEEGNTIYF.

This sequence joins TRBV7-9 and TRBJ1-3; 9 bases line up with TRBD1. From germline, CDR1 is SEHNR and CDR2 FQNEAQ (reference sequence). Germline trimming cut 7 bases from V and 0 bases from J; bases unmatched to any gene: 7. CDR3 size: 16 residues. This chain's CDR3 is CASTPGQGISGNTIYF. Here the CDR3 DNA reads TGTGCCAGCACCCCGGGACAGGGTATCTCTGGAAACACCATATATTTT.

The genes are TRBV20-1 and TRBJ1-1; 7 nucleotides agree with TRBD1. The CDR3 is 14 amino acids. V gave up 0 bases and J gave up 1 base; unmatched junction bases: 2. Germline V gene sequence: CDR1 DFQATT, CDR2 SNEGSKA (reference sequence). The CDR3, as DNA: TGCAGTGCTAGAGAACGGACAGGGAACACTGAAGCTTTCTTT. Amino acids: CSARERTGNTEAFF.

The gene calls are TRBV5-1 and TRBJ2-6; D gene ambiguous. From germline, CDR1 is SGHRS and CDR2 YFSETQ. This CDR3 region has 14 residues. Trimming shortened V by 4 bases and J by 2 bases, and 7 bases separated the two germline ends. CDR3 in amino acids: CASSINPGANVLTF. The CDR3 coding sequence is TGCGCCAGCAGCATCAACCCTGGGGCCAACGTCCTGACTTTC.

This clonotype was counted many times. The chain links TRBV5-1 to TRBJ2-5; D might be TRBD1 (6 bases). V shed 1 base and J shed 5 bases, with 18 bases lying between them. The length of the CDR3 is 16 residues. CDR1 and CDR2 (germline): SGHRS, YFSETQ. The CDR3 DNA reads TGCGCCAGCAGCTTGTGGAATGGGGGCGCCGGGGAGACCCAGTACTTC. Translating gives CASSLWNGGAGETQYF.

This chain uses TRBV9 with TRBJ2-7, with a tentative D call TRBD2 (5 bases). V shed 0 bases and J shed 0 bases, with 13 bases lying between them. The CDR3 loop spans 16 amino acids. Per the germline V gene, CDR1 is SGDLS and CDR2 is YYNGEE. CDR3 sequence: CASSVGEFTGSYEQYF. Here the CDR3 DNA reads TGTGCCAGCAGCGTAGGGGAGTTTACGGGCTCCTACGAGCAGTACTTC.

This clonotype was recorded many times. V and J are TRBV10-3 and TRBJ1-6, with a tentative D call TRBD1 (5 bases). The ends were cut back, 8 bases at V and 6 bases at J, with 14 bases in the middle. The CDR3 covers 14 residues. From germline, CDR1 is ENHRY and CDR2 SYGVKD. Here the CDR3 DNA reads TGTGCCATCGGCGATGGGGGGGGTAATTCACCCCTCCACTTT. Its protein is CAIGDGGGNSPLHF.

This clonotype was recorded a few times. The chain uses TRBV20-1 and TRBJ1-5; no clear D. From germline, CDR1 is DFQATT and CDR2 SNEGSKA (reference sequence). The V end was cut by 4 bases, the J end by 3 bases, with 10 bases between. The CDR3 contains 13 residues. The CDR3 loop is CSATSEINQPQHF. The CDR3 region has the DNA TGCAGTGCTACCTCGGAGATCAATCAGCCCCAGCATTTT.

J is TRBJ2-5 and V is TRBV12-3 or TRBV12-4, with D possibly TRBD1 on 5 matching bases. V lost 3 bases and J lost 5, with 13 bases in between. The CDR3 extends over 14 amino acids. Written as DNA, the CDR3 is TGTGCCAGCAGTTTCATAGGGGCCGGGGAGACCCAGTACTTC. This sequence encodes CASSFIGAGETQYF.

This clonotype showed up just a few times. The V gene is TRBV12-3 or TRBV12-4, the J gene TRBJ2-3; D gene uncertain. Trimming removed 5 bases from V and 2 bases from J, with 11 bases in between. The CDR3 runs 14 residues. The CDR3 region is CASSALPLTDTQYF. As DNA, the CDR3 is TGTGCCAGCAGTGCCCTTCCCCTCACAGATACGCAGTATTTT.

This clonotype was seen many times. The V gene is TRBV4-1, the J gene TRBJ2-5; D not certain. V gave up 0 bases and J gave up 9 bases, with 11 bases separating them. In germline, CDR1 is MGHRA, CDR2 YSYEKL. This CDR3 is built from 13 residues. The CDR3 loop reads CASSQDSSAAQYF. CDR3 sequence (DNA): TGCGCCAGCAGCCAAGATTCTTCGGCGGCCCAGTACTTC.